This entry is about one T cell receptor (beta chain). The germline V and J ends were trimmed by 4 bases and 0 bases, with 16 bases remaining between them. Germline V gene data show CDR1 as MNHEY and CDR2 as SVGEGT. CDR3 length: 16 amino acids. Original processing methods: For nucleated cells, counts were estimated from reference gene primer amplification. The repertoire was sequenced with immunoSEQ multiplex PCR; TCRdb's copy has only in-frame clones and lacks some. The V and J calls and clone size come from that table; D and trimming were worked out from the DNA. The sample consists of tens of thousands of clones, 80% to 90% of them appearing once. This entry comes from a study of blood T cell repertoires in COVID-19. In the study overall: PBMCs, B-cell-depleted T cells, or T cells provided the cDNA or gDNA that made up the material.

Sample: peripheral blood. This TCR was sampled from a human donor in a cohort sampled during active COVID-19. The genes are TRBV6-2 or TRBV6-3 and TRBJ2-7, with TRBD2 as a possible D gene (6 bases). As DNA, the CDR3 is TGTGCCAGCAGTTCCCCCGCCGGGAGAAACTCCTACGAGCAGTACTTC. Translated: CASSSPAGRNSYEQYF.